This TCR beta chain stems from a study of CD8 T cells in Susac syndrome. Roughly 0.5 to 1 ug RNA was reverse transcribed with random hexamers. One entry per CDR3 protein results from TCRdb running MiXCR on the immunoSEQ multiplex PCR reads. The sample yields 100,000 or so distinct CDR3 sequences, less than 95% seen once. The study sequenced TCR beta in blood CD8+ and CD4+ T cells. Negative isolation was used for CD8+ and CD4+ T cells, and FACS enrichment was applied to TEMRA cells. What was sequenced was CD8+ T cells from PBMCs. The TCR was taken from a human donor in good health.

CDR3 bases: TGCAGTGGGGCTAGCGGCGCCGGGGAGCTGTTTTTT. It is translated as CSGASGAGELFF. V is TRBV20-1 and J is TRBJ2-2; 7 nucleotides line up with TRBD2. The J segment lost 6 bases and the V segment lost 7 bases, leaving 5 bases of the junction unmatched. The germline V gene has CDR1 DFQATT and CDR2 SNEGSKA (reference sequence). The CDR3 is 12 amino acids.